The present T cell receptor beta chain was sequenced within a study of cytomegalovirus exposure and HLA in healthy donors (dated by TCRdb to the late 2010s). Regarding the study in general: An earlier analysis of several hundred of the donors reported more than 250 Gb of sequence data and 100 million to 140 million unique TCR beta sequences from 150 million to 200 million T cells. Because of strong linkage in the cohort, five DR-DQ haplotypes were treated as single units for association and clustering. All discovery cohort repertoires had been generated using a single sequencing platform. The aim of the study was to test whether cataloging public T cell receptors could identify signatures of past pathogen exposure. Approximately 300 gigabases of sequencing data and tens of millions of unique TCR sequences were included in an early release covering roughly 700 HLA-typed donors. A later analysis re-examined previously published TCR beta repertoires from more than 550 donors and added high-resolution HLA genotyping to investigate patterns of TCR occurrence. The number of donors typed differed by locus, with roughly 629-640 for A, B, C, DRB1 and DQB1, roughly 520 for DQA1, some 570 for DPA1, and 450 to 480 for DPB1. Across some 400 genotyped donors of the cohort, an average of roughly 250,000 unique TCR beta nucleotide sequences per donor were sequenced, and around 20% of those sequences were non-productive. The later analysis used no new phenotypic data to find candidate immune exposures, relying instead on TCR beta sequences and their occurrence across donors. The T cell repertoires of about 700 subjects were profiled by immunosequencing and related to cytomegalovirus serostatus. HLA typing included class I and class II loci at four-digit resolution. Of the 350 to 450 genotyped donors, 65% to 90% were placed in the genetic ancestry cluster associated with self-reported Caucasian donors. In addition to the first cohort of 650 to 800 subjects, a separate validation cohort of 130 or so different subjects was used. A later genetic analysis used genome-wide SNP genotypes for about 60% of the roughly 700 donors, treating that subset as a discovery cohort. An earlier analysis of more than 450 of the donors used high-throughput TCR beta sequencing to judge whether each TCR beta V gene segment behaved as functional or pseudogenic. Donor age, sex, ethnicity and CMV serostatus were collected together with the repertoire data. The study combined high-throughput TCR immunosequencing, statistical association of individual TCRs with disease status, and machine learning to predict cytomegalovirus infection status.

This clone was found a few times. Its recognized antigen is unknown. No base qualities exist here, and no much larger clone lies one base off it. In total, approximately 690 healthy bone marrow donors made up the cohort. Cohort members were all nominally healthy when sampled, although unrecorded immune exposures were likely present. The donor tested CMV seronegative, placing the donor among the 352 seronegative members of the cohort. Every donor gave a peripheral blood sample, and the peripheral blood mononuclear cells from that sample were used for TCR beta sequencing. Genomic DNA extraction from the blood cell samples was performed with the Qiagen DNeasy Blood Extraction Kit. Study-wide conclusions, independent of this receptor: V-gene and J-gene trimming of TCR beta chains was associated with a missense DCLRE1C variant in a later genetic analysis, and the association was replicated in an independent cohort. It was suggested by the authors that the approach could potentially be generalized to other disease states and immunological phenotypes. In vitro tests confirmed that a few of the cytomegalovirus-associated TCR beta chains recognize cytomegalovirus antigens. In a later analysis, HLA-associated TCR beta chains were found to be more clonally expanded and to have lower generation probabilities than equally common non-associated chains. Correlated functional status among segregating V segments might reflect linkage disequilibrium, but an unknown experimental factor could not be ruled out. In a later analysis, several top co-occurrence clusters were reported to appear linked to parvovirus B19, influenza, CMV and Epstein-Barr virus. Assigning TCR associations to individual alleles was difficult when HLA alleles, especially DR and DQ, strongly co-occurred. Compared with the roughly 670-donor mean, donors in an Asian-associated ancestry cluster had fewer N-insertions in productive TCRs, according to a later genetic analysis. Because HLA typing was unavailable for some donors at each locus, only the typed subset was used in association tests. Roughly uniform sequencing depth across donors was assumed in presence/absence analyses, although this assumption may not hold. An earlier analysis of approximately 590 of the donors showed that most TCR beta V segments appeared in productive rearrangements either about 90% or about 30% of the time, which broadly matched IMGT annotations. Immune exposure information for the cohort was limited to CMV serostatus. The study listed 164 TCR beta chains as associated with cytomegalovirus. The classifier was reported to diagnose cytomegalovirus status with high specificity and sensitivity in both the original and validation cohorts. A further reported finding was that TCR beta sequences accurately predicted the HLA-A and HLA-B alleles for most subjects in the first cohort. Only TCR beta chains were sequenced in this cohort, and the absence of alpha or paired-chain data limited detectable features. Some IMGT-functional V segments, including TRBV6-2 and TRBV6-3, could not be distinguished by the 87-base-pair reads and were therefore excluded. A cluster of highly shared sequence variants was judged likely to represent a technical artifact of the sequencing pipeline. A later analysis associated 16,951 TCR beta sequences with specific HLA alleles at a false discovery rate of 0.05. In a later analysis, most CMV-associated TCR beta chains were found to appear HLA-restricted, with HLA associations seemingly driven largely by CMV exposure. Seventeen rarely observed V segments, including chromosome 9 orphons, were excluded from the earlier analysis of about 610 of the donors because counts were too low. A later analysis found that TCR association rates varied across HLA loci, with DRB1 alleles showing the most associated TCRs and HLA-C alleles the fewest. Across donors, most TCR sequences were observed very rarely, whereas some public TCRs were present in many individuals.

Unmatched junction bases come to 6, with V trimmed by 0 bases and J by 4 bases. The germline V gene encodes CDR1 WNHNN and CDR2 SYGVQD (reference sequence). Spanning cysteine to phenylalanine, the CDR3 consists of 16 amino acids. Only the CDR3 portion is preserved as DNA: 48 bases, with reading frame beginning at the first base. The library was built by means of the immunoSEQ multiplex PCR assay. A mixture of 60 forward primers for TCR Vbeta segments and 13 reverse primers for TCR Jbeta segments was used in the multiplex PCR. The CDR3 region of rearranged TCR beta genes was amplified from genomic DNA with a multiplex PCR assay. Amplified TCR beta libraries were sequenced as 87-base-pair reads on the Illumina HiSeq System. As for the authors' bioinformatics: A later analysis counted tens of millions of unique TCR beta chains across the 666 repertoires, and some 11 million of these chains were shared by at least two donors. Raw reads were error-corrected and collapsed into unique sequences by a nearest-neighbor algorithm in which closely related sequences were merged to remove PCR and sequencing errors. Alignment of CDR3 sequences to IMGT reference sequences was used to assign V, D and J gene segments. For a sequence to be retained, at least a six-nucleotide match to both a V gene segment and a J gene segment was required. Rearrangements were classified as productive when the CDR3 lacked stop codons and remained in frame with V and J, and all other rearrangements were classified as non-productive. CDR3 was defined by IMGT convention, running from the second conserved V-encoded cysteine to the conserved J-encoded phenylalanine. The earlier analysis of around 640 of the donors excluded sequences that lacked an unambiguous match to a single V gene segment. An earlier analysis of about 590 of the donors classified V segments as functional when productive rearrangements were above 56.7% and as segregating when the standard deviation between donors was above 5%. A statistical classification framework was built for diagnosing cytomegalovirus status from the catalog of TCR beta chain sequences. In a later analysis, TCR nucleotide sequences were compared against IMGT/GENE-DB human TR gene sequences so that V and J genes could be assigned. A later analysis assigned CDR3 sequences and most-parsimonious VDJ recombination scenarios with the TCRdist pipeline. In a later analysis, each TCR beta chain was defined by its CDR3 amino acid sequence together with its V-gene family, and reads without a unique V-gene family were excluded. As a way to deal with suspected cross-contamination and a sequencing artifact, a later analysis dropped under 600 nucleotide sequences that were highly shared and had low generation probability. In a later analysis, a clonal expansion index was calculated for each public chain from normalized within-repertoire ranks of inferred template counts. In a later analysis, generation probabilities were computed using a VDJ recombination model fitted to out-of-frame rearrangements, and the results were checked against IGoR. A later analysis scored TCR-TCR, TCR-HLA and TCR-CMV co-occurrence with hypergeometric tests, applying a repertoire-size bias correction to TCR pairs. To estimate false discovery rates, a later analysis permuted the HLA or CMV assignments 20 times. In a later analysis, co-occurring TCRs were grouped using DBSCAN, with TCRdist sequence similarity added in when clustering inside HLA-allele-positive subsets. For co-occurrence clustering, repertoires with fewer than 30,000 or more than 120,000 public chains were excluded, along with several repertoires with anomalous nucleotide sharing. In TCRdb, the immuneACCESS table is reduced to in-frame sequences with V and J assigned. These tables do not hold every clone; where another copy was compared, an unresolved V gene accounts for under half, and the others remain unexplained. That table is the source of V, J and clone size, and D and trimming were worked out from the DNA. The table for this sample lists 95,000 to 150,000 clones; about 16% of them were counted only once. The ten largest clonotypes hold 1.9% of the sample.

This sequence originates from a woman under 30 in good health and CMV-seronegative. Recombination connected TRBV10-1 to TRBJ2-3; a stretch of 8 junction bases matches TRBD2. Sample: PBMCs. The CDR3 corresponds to CASSESPAGAADTQYF. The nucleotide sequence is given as TGCGCCAGCAGTGAGTCTCCAGCGGGAGCTGCAGATACGCAGTATTTT.